This T cell receptor (beta chain) was recovered during a study of T cells after yellow fever vaccination. The ends were cut back, 0 bases at V and 5 bases at J, with 13 bases in the middle. Germline CDR1 and CDR2: MNHNY and SVGAGI (reference sequence). This CDR3 is built from 15 residues. Making TCR cDNA involved 5'RACE template switching, which added UMIs and a universal primer site. Via MiXCR, TCRdb re-called the 5' RACE reads, giving one row per CDR3 protein. The repertoire holds approximately 300,000 distinct CDR3 sequences, roughly 10% seen once, with under 4% in the top ten. This clonotype was observed a handful of times.

This sample comprised CD4+ T cells sorted from PBMCs, obtained 45 days after the yellow fever booster vaccination. The genes are TRBV6-6 and TRBJ1-1; the D gene is possibly TRBD1 (5 bases). The TCR originated in a man between 18 and 35 years old who received the YFV17D yellow fever vaccine. CDR3 sequence reads: CASSYSGGGRTEAFF. CDR3 in DNA: TGTGCCAGCAGTTACTCCGGGGGAGGGCGAACTGAAGCTTTCTTT.